The source of this T cell receptor (beta chain) is a study of T cells after yellow fever vaccination. This CDR3 comprises 16 residues. V shed 4 bases, J shed 5 bases, and the junction held 10 bases outside the gene matches. From germline, CDR1 is SNHLY and CDR2 FYNNEI. TCRdb recomputed calls from the 5' RACE reads with MiXCR, one row per CDR3 protein. The data hold a few hundred thousand distinct CDR3 sequences, with around 4.1% observed a single time. The chain combines TRBV2 with TRBJ2-5; 10 bases fit TRBD1. This specimen was PBMCs, taken 5 days after the yellow fever booster vaccination. This TCR came from a man aged 18 to 35 who received the YFV17D yellow fever vaccine. CDR3 nucleotides: TGTGCCAGCAGTGGGGACCCGGGACAGGGGTTGGAGACCCAGTACTTC. Residues: CASSGDPGQGLETQYF.